A single sample gave rise to the 30 T cell receptor beta chains below, sequenced in a study of blood T cell repertoires in COVID-19. Produced via immunoSEQ multiplex PCR; TCRdb's table is partial and in-frame only. The sample contains about 83,000 clones, around 90% of which appear only once. The sample taken for sequencing was peripheral blood. The receptors originated from a woman between 50 and 59 years old with active or convalescent COVID-19.

This chain connects TRBV20-1 to TRBJ2-1, with unresolved D. The V gene lost 3 bases and the J gene lost 6 bases, with 12 bases spanning the gap. Germline CDR1 and CDR2: DFQATT and SNEGSKA (reference sequence). The CDR3 extends over 13 amino acids. CDR3 DNA sequence: TGCAGTGCTAGTAGAGCACTCGGCAATGAGCAGTTCTTC. Its translation: CSASRALGNEQFF.

This clone was counted only a few times. The CDR3, as DNA: TGTGCCAGCAGCTTAGGGGACAGCGATAATGAAAAACTGTTTTTT. It encodes CASSLGDSDNEKLFF. The gene calls are TRBV7-2 and TRBJ1-4, with 7 positions matching TRBD1. The trim removed 1 base at V and 4 bases at J, leaving 3 bases unmatched. This CDR3 spans 15 amino acids. CDR1 and CDR2 (germline): SGHTA, FQGNSA.

The chain uses TRBV18 and TRBJ1-2; D possibly corresponds to TRBD1 (6 bases). Trimming stripped 3 bases from V and 2 bases from J, with 10 bases between. Germline CDR1 is KGHSH and CDR2 is LQKENI. This CDR3 region has 14 residues. CDR3 amino acids: CASSPLTGNYGYTF. The DNA of the CDR3 is TGTGCCAGCTCACCCCTAACAGGGAACTATGGCTACACCTTC. Variable domain in full (rest from reference TRBV18 and TRBJ1-2): NAGVMQNPRHLVRRRGQEARLRCSPMKGHSHVYWYRQLPEEGLKFMVYLQKENIIDESGMPKERFSAEFPKEGPSILRIQQVVRGDSAAYFCASSPLTGNYGYTFGSGTRLTVV.

The chain recombines TRBV14 with TRBJ1-1; D perhaps matches TRBD1 (6 bases). Trimming stripped 4 bases from V and 11 bases from J, with 14 bases between. CDR1 is SGHDN and CDR2 is FVKESK in the germline V gene. The CDR3 runs to 12 residues. The CDR3: CASSRTGLRAFF. CDR3 DNA: TGTGCCAGCAGCCGAACAGGGTTGCGGGCTTTCTTT.

In nucleotides, the CDR3 is TGTGCCAGCCCTGCCGGGGGGCAGGGTCGTACTGAAGCTTTCTTT. Amino acid sequence: CASPAGGQGRTEAFF. V usage is TRBV6-5 and J usage is TRBJ1-1; D may be TRBD1 (6 bases). Germline values: CDR1 MNHEY, CDR2 SVGAGI. With 8 bases removed from V and 5 bases from J, the gap between germline ends came to 21 bases. The CDR3 is 15 amino acids.

The chain is built from TRBV12-3 or TRBV12-4 and TRBJ2-1; 8 bases align to TRBD1. The CDR3 sequence is 12 residues long. The junction had 7 bases not matched to a gene; V was cut back by 7 bases and J by 11 bases. CDR3 loop: CASNMNRGKQFF. CDR3 sequence (DNA): TGTGCCAGCAACATGAACAGGGGGAAGCAGTTCTTC.

This clone was found many times. This chain connects TRBV20-1 to TRBJ1-5; D ambiguous. V was pared by 3 bases and J by 7 bases, with 16 bases between. From germline, CDR1 is DFQATT and CDR2 SNEGSKA (reference sequence). This CDR3 region has 14 residues. In DNA form, the CDR3 reads TGCAGTGCTAGTAGTCAGGTGGATTTACAGCCCCAGCATTTT. This codes for CSASSQVDLQPQHF.

The V gene is TRBV7-2, the J gene TRBJ1-2, with D possibly being TRBD1 (6 bases). Trimming stripped 7 bases from V and 5 bases from J, with 20 bases between. This CDR3 has 15 amino acids. Germline-derived CDR1 and CDR2 are SGHTA and FQGNSA. In DNA form, the CDR3 reads TGTGCCAGCACCCTAATAAGATTCAGGGGATATGGCTACACCTTC. Encoded protein: CASTLIRFRGYGYTF.

This clone has a handful of counts. The gene calls are TRBV4-3 and TRBJ1-2, with D possibly TRBD1 on 5 matching bases. CDR1 is LGHNA and CDR2 is YSLEER in the germline V gene. V lost 5 bases, J lost 8 bases, and 18 bases lay in between. The CDR3 has 14 amino acids. The CDR3 reads CASSTLKGEAGYTF. The CDR3 DNA is TGCGCCAGCAGCACCTTAAAAGGGGAAGCGGGCTACACCTTC.

This clone was recorded only once. At one end, the junction sequence differs from germline, possibly due to a read error. The chain recombines TRBV4-2 with TRBJ2-7, with D possibly matching TRBD2 (5 bases). CDR1 and CDR2 from the germline V gene are LGHNA and YNFKEQ. This CDR3 has 13 residues. The CDR3 nucleotides read TGTGCCAGCAGCCAAGAATTGACAATCCCGGGGAACTTC. This translates into CASSQELTIPGNF.

The rearrangement joins TRBV10-3 to TRBJ1-2, with D uncertain. The CDR3 sequence is 14 residues long. Trimming took off 0 bases at V and 5 bases at J, with 10 bases between the two ends. Germline V gene lookup returns CDR1 ENHRY and CDR2 SYGVKD. CDR3 loop: CAISESNRPYGYTF. In nucleotides, the CDR3 is TGTGCCATCAGTGAGTCTAACAGACCTTATGGCTACACCTTC.

The CDR3 here is CASTGTDGEKLFF. The CDR3 DNA sequence: TGTGCCAGCACGGGGACAGACGGGGAAAAACTGTTTTTT. This chain connects TRBV2 to TRBJ1-4, with 7 positions matching TRBD1. Germline trimming cut 7 bases from V and 8 bases from J; bases unmatched to any gene: 7. The CDR3 contains 13 residues. The germline V gene encodes CDR1 SNHLY and CDR2 FYNNEI.

This chain links TRBV5-1 with TRBJ1-5, with TRBD1 matching over 9 bases. This CDR3 comprises 16 residues. Germline V gives CDR1 SGHRS, CDR2 YFSETQ. J lost 4 bases, V lost 2 bases, and 7 bases had no gene match. The chain's CDR3 is CASSFDGQGPNQPQHF. Written as DNA, the CDR3 is TGCGCCAGCAGCTTTGATGGACAGGGGCCAAATCAGCCCCAGCATTTT.

This clone has a single count. This chain connects TRBV13 to TRBJ1-4, with TRBD1 matching 9 bases. Trimming at V came to 3 bases and at J to 8 bases, leaving 10 bases not matched to a gene. The germline V gene encodes CDR1 PRHDT and CDR2 FYEKMQ (reference sequence). The CDR3 length is 16 residues. In DNA, the CDR3 is TGTGCCAGCAGCTTCAGAACCGGGACAGGGTGGGAAAAACTGTTTTTT. It yields the protein CASSFRTGTGWEKLFF.

In nucleotides, the CDR3 is TGTGCCAGTAGTATGCTAGCGGGGGGGCCCAGGAATGAGCAGTTCTTC. Protein sequence: CASSMLAGGPRNEQFF. The genes are TRBV19 and TRBJ2-1, with 12 bases matching TRBD2. The germline V gene encodes CDR1 LNHDA and CDR2 SQIVND (reference sequence). This CDR3 contains 16 residues. V lost 3 bases and J lost 7; bases outside the gene matches: 7.

This rearrangement joins TRBV14 to TRBJ2-1; 7 bases line up with TRBD2. Germline values: CDR1 SGHDN, CDR2 FVKESK. CDR3 length: 16 residues. Trimming cost V 0 bases and J 1 base; bases outside gene matches: 3. CDR3 sequence: CASSQEAGWSYNEQFF. CDR3 bases: TGTGCCAGCAGCCAAGAAGCGGGGTGGTCCTACAATGAGCAGTTCTTC.

This clone was detected a few times. The chain links TRBV4-3 to TRBJ2-3; D is ambiguous. The CDR3 contains 14 residues. Germline V gene lookup returns CDR1 LGHNA and CDR2 YSLEER. V was cut by 3 bases and J by 2 bases, with 9 bases left in between. The CDR3 coding sequence is TGCGCCAGCAGCCAGACACCGAACACAGATACGCAGTATTTT. Translated: CASSQTPNTDTQYF.

The chain uses TRBV6-5 and TRBJ1-2; 11 bases are shared with TRBD1. V was clipped by 7 bases and J by 8 bases; unmatched bases: 9. CDR1 is MNHEY, CDR2 SVGAGI, per germline. The CDR3 is 14 amino acids. As DNA, the CDR3 is TGTGCCAGCATCCGAGGACAGGGGGCGGGAGGCTACACCTTC. Translating gives CASIRGQGAGGYTF.

This clone was seen a handful of times. CDR3 sequence reads: CASSLWTGNTEAFF. The CDR3 coding sequence is TGTGCCAGCAGCTTGTGGACAGGGAACACTGAAGCTTTCTTT. This chain connects TRBV7-9 to TRBJ1-1; the match to TRBD1 covers 7 bases. Trimming took 3 bases from V and 1 from J; bases not matched to a gene: 2. The germline V gene has CDR1 SEHNR and CDR2 FQNEAQ (reference sequence). The CDR3 runs to 14 residues.

The rearrangement links TRBV24-1 to TRBJ2-5; 11 bases are a match to TRBD2. This CDR3 comprises 17 residues. Trimming at V came to 3 bases and at J to 2 bases, leaving 7 bases not matched to a gene. In germline, CDR1 is KGHDR, CDR2 SFDVKD. The CDR3 protein is CATSDPHTSGGQETQYF. DNA for the CDR3: TGTGCCACCAGTGATCCTCATACTAGCGGGGGTCAAGAGACCCAGTACTTC.

The chain has TRBV7-3 and TRBJ1-1; 7 bases match TRBD1. The V segment lost 0 bases and the J segment 8 bases; nucleotides outside the gene matches: 9. This CDR3 is 15 amino acids long. Germline V gene sequence: CDR1 SGHTA, CDR2 FQGTGA. The CDR3 spells CASSLTATGFREAFF. The DNA of the CDR3 is TGTGCCAGCAGCTTAACAGCGACAGGGTTTAGGGAAGCTTTCTTT.

The rearrangement joins TRBV5-1 to TRBJ2-5; no definite D call. The ends were cut back, 4 bases at V and 0 bases at J, with 4 bases in the middle. CDR1 SGHRS and CDR2 YFSETQ come from the germline V gene. The CDR3 runs to 12 residues. CDR3 region: CASSPHQETQYF. Written as DNA, the CDR3 is TGCGCCAGCAGCCCTCACCAAGAGACCCAGTACTTC.

The chain is built from TRBV6-4 and TRBJ1-6, with 7 bases aligning to TRBD1. The trim removed 8 bases at V and 5 bases at J, leaving 3 bases unmatched. The CDR3 runs 13 residues. CDR1 MRHNA and CDR2 SNTAGT come from the germline V gene. In DNA form, the CDR3 reads TGTGCCAGCTCGACAGGGAATAATTCACCCCTCCACTTT. It encodes CASSTGNNSPLHF.

The chain couples TRBV4-3 to TRBJ1-4; 7 bases fit TRBD1. The germline CDR1 and CDR2 sequences are LGHNA and YSLEER. V shed 4 bases, J shed 2 bases, and the junction held 7 bases outside the gene matches. CDR3 length: 16 residues. The CDR3: CASSPEAGQTNEKLFF. The CDR3, as DNA: TGCGCCAGCAGCCCTGAGGCGGGACAGACTAATGAAAAACTGTTTTTT.

This clone was detected only a few times. The germline gene is not matched at one end of the junction; a read error may be the cause. The rearrangement links TRBV7-6 to TRBJ1-5, with TRBD1 matching 7 bases. Germline CDR1 reads SGHVS; CDR2 reads FNYEAQ. The CDR3 is made up of 15 amino acids. The CDR3 DNA follows: TGTGCCAGCAGCGTAGCGACAGGGATCGGTCAGCCCCAGCATTTT. It encodes CASSVATGIGQPQHF.

This clone came up once. The chain recombines TRBV7-6 with TRBJ2-3; TRBD2 might be the D (6 bases). CDR1 and CDR2 from the germline V gene are SGHVS and FNYEAQ. The CDR3 contains 16 residues. V lost 5 bases and J 3 bases, leaving 18 bases between the germline ends. The CDR3 nucleotides are TGTGCCAGCAGCCCCGAAGAGGTTCTAGCGACAGATACGCAGTATTTT. Its translation: CASSPEEVLATDTQYF. The variable domain in full, completed from reference TRBV7-6 and TRBJ2-3, reads GAGVSQSPRYKVTKRGQDVALRCDPISGHVSLYWYRQALGQGPEFLTYFNYEAQQDKSGLPNDRFSAERPEGSISTLTIQRTEQRDSAMYRCASSPEEVLATDTQYFGPGTRLTVL.

V and J are TRBV5-1 and TRBJ2-7; D gene unclear. The CDR3 length is 14 residues. Germline-derived CDR1 and CDR2 are SGHRS and YFSETQ. The ends were cut back, 1 base at V and 0 bases at J, with 8 bases in the middle. CDR3 bases: TGCGCCAGCAGCTTGCTTAGTATCTCCTACGAGCAGTACTTC. The encoded protein is CASSLLSISYEQYF. Combining the CDR3 with reference TRBV5-1 and TRBJ2-7 gives the whole variable domain KAGVTQTPRYLIKTRGQQVTLSCSPISGHRSVSWYQQTPGQGLQFLFEYFSETQRNKGNFPGRFSGRQFSNSRSEMNVSTLELGDSALYLCASSLLSISYEQYFGPGTRLTVT.

This sequence joins TRBV6-5 and TRBJ2-1; no reliable D call. Germline V gives CDR1 MNHEY, CDR2 SVGAGI. Trimming pared 0 bases from V and 12 bases from J, leaving 12 bases between. The CDR3 has 13 residues. As DNA, the CDR3 is TGTGCCAGCAGTTACTCGAGTTCGGCAGGGCAGTTCTTC. Protein: CASSYSSSAGQFF.

This clone came up a few times. This sequence joins TRBV27 and TRBJ2-1, with 12 bases fitting TRBD1. Germline V CDR1 and CDR2: MNHEY, SMNVEV (reference sequence). This CDR3 has 16 amino acids. V shed 6 bases and J 8 bases; nucleotides not matched to a gene: 11. CDR3: CASRPLRDRGPHEQFF. The CDR3 region has the DNA TGTGCCAGCAGGCCTCTCCGGGACAGGGGGCCTCATGAGCAGTTCTTC.

The chain combines TRBV2 with TRBJ1-2; D ambiguous. CDR1 SNHLY and CDR2 FYNNEI come from the germline V gene. The CDR3 sequence is 14 residues long. V was pared by 1 base and J by 2 bases, with 8 bases between. As DNA, the CDR3 is TGTGCCAGCAGTGAAGTCAGATCGAACTATGGCTACACCTTC. It is translated as CASSEVRSNYGYTF.